The clone carrying this TCR beta chain was counted at least ten times. What it binds is not known. V shed 4 bases, J shed 5 bases, and the junction held 8 bases outside the gene matches. The CDR3 is 15 residues long. The V gene's germline CDR1 is SEHNR and CDR2 FQNEAQ (reference sequence). The data originate from a study of T cells in Graves' hyperthyroidism and ophthalmopathy. The overall study: Peripheral blood draws took place at initial diagnosis, ahead of any treatment.

Thyroid ultrasound and orbital computed tomography, with clinical symptoms and serum thyroxine and TRAb, informed diagnoses. Overall study results and limits: Through a model of 13 V-J features, ophthalmopathy was separated from stable hyperthyroidism. Most thyroid clonotypes expanded above 0.001 were also detected in blood.

Amplification yielded TCR beta CDR3 regions, with RNA transcripts as the source. HTBI primers drove first-round RT-PCR of the TCR CDR3. TCRdb ran MiXCR on the multiplex PCR reads and lists one entry per CDR3 protein. The sample consists of some 740,000 distinct CDR3 sequences, 14% of them appearing once. This chain connects TRBV7-9 to TRBJ2-3, with 8 bases matching TRBD2. Sequencing was done on a sample of blood. This sequence was found in a woman between 18 and 30 years old with Graves' hyperthyroidism. The CDR3 is CASSSKAGVRDTQYF. In DNA form, the CDR3 reads TGTGCCAGCAGCTCGAAAGCGGGAGTCAGAGATACGCAGTATTTT.